This passage covers 13 T cell receptor beta chains from one sample sequenced in a study of siplizumab effects on memory and regulatory T cells. The repertoire was sequenced with immunoSEQ multiplex PCR; TCRdb's copy has only in-frame clones and lacks some. The sample yields about 50,000 clones, roughly nine tenths seen once. Sequenced sample: naive CD8+ T cells sorted from blood. The receptors derive from a human donor in good health.

This sequence joins TRBV9 and TRBJ2-7, with D possibly TRBD1 on 5 matching bases. The CDR3 spans 12 residues. Germline V gene lookup returns CDR1 SGDLS and CDR2 YYNGEE. V gave up 3 bases and J gave up 6 bases, with 10 bases separating them. The CDR3 DNA reads TGTGCCAGCAGCGGGCAGGGAATCGAGCAGTACTTC. Amino acid sequence: CASSGQGIEQYF.

The J gene is TRBJ2-3, the V gene TRBV7-6, with D unclear. CDR1 and CDR2 (germline): SGHVS, FNYEAQ. V was trimmed by 2 bases and J by 6 bases, leaving 9 bases between them. The CDR3 sequence is 13 residues long. In nucleotides, the CDR3 is TGTGCCAGCAGCTTACGGCGGCCGGATACGCAGTATTTT. Translated: CASSLRRPDTQYF.

The V and J genes are TRBV29-1 and TRBJ2-3; 11 nucleotides match TRBD2. V lost 3 bases and J lost 3; bases outside the gene matches: 5. Germline lookup yields CDR1 SQVTM and CDR2 ANQGSEA. This CDR3 comprises 15 residues. CDR3 nucleotide sequence: TGCAGCGTTGACGCTAGACTAGCGGGGACAGATACGCAGTATTTT. This sequence encodes CSVDARLAGTDTQYF.

With respect to this clone: One junction end disagrees with the germline gene, perhaps due to a read error. This chain uses TRBV7-7 with TRBJ2-3; D is uncertain. The CDR3 has 15 amino acids. Germline loops: CDR1 SSHAT, CDR2 FNYEAQ (reference sequence). CDR3 protein: CASSLGRLLSDTQYF. CDR3 nucleotides: TGTGCTAGCAGCTTAGGCCGGCTTCTTTCAGATACGCAGTATTTT. The whole variable domain, filled in from reference TRBV7-7 and TRBJ2-3, reads GAGVSQSPRYKVTKRGQDVTLRCDPISSHATLYWYQQALGQGPEFLTYFNYEAQPDKSGLPSDRFSAERPEGSISTLTIQRTEQRDSAMYRCASSLGRLLSDTQYFGPGTRLTVL.

This sequence joins TRBV4-1 and TRBJ1-1; the D gene is possibly TRBD1 (5 bases). Germline V lookup: CDR1 MGHRA, CDR2 YSYEKL. CDR3 length equals 14 residues. The V end was cut by 1 base, the J end by 7 bases, with 13 bases between. The CDR3 coding sequence is TGCGCCAGCAGCCAAGGGGGACTTGATGGTGAAGCTTTCTTT. It is translated as CASSQGGLDGEAFF.

The chain combines TRBV7-6 with TRBJ2-1; TRBD2 matches at 10 bases. The CDR3 has 14 amino acids. Trimming removed 2 bases from V and 8 bases from J; junction bases left unmatched: 3. CDR1 is SGHVS, CDR2 FNYEAQ, per germline. The CDR3 loop is CASSLLAGEDEQFF. The CDR3 DNA is TGTGCCAGCAGCTTACTAGCGGGAGAGGATGAGCAGTTCTTC.

Only one count was recorded for this clone. The chain uses TRBV5-1 and TRBJ2-3, with 9 bases identical to TRBD1. CDR3 length equals 12 residues. Germline-derived CDR1 and CDR2 are SGHRS and YFSETQ. V lost 2 bases and J lost 15; bases outside the gene matches: 7. DNA for the CDR3: TGCGCCAGCAGCTTTAACCGGGACAGGGAATATTTT. This codes for CASSFNRDREYF.

The rearrangement links TRBV6-5 to TRBJ2-3; 10 bases fit TRBD1. CDR3 length equals 14 residues. Germline V gene lookup returns CDR1 MNHEY and CDR2 SVGAGI. The J segment lost 3 bases and the V segment lost 8 bases, leaving 5 bases of the junction unmatched. CDR3 protein: CASGGQGVTDTQYF. The CDR3, as DNA: TGTGCCAGCGGAGGACAGGGGGTTACAGATACGCAGTATTTT.

CDR3 coding DNA: TGTGCCAGCAGACTCTCGGGTGAGCAGTTCTTC. It yields the protein CASRLSGEQFF. The chain couples TRBV7-2 to TRBJ2-1; no clear D. CDR1 and CDR2 from the germline V gene are SGHTA and FQGNSA. The ends were cut back, 6 bases at V and 9 bases at J, with 9 bases in the middle. The CDR3 totals 11 residues. Complete variable domain (other parts from reference TRBV7-2 and TRBJ2-1): GAGVSQSPSNKVTEKGKDVELRCDPISGHTALYWYRQSLGQGLEFLIYFQGNSAPDKSGLPSDRFSAERTGGSVSTLTIQRTQQEDSAVYLCASRLSGEQFFGPGTRLTVL.

V gene TRBV27 combines with J gene TRBJ2-3; D assignment may be TRBD1 or TRBD2 (5 bases each). The CDR3 is 16 residues long. V lost 2 bases and J 0 bases, leaving 12 bases between the germline ends. Germline V gene lookup returns CDR1 MNHEY and CDR2 SMNVEV (reference sequence). The CDR3 protein is CASSLRDGPSTDTQYF. In DNA, the CDR3 is TGTGCCAGCAGTTTAAGGGACGGACCTAGCACAGATACGCAGTATTTT.

The chain is built from TRBV5-6 and TRBJ1-5; a weak D match, TRBD1 (5 bases). V was shortened by 4 bases and J by 2 bases, with 16 bases between the two germline ends. Germline values: CDR1 SGHDT, CDR2 YYEEEE. This CDR3 spans 16 amino acids. The CDR3 is CASSVGAVEGNQPQHF. As DNA, the CDR3 is TGTGCCAGCAGCGTCGGGGCGGTCGAGGGCAATCAGCCCCAGCATTTT. The variable domain in full, completed from reference TRBV5-6 and TRBJ1-5, reads DAGVTQSPTHLIKTRGQQVTLRCSPKSGHDTVSWYQQALGQGPQFIFQYYEEEERQRGNFPDRFSGHQFPNYSSELNVNALLLGDSALYLCASSVGAVEGNQPQHFGDGTRLSIL.

This clone was seen more than once but under ten times. CDR3 in DNA: TGTGCCAGCAGTTTAGGGACAGACTATGGCTACACCTTC. Translation gives CASSLGTDYGYTF. The chain uses TRBV27 and TRBJ1-2, with 7 bases aligning to TRBD1. J gave up 3 bases and V 2 bases, and 0 bases lay outside the gene matches. The CDR3 is 13 amino acids. Germline V lookup: CDR1 MNHEY, CDR2 SMNVEV (reference sequence).

The chain uses TRBV7-2 and TRBJ2-7, with D perhaps TRBD1 (5 bases). The CDR3 runs 14 residues. The ends were cut back, 5 bases at V and 3 bases at J, with 14 bases in the middle. Germline V CDR1 and CDR2: SGHTA, FQGNSA. Written as DNA, the CDR3 is TGTGCCAGCAGCCCAGAGGACACGCTCTACGAGCAGTACTTC. Translated: CASSPEDTLYEQYF.